This T cell receptor (beta chain) appears in the sequencing data of a study of blood T cell repertoires in COVID-19. In the study's own analysis: Estimation of nucleated cell counts was performed using reference gene primer amplification. The method was immunoSEQ multiplex PCR; TCRdb's version includes in-frame clones alone and lacks a portion of them. That table is the source of V, J and clone size, and D and trimming were worked out from the DNA. The repertoire includes over 200,000 clones, more than 75% of them detected once, and 1.9% sits in the top ten. V shed 3 bases and J shed 3 bases, with 15 bases lying between them. CDR1 is SEHNR, CDR2 FQNEAQ, per germline (reference sequence). CDR3 length: 15 amino acids.

This clonotype originated in a man aged 35 to 55 with active or convalescent COVID-19. The chain combines TRBV7-9 with TRBJ2-7; possible D gene TRBD1, 6 bases. Input material: peripheral blood. The CDR3: CASSLMRGLSYEQYF. The CDR3 nucleotides read TGTGCCAGCAGCTTGATGAGGGGGTTAAGCTACGAGCAGTACTTC.